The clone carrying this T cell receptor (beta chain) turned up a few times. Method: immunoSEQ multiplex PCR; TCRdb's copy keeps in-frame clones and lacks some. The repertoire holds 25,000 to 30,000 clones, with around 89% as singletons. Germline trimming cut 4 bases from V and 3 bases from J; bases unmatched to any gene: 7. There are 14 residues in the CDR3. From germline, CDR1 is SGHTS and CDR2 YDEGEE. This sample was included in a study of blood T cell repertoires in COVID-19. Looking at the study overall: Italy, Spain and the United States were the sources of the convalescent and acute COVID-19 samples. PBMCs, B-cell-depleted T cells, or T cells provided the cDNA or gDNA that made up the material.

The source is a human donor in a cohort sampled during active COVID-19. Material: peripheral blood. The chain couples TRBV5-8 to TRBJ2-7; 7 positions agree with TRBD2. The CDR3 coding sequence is TGTGCCAGCAGCGGGGGACGGACTAGCTACGAGCAGTACTTC. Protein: CASSGGRTSYEQYF.